The 5 T cell receptor beta chains reported below all come from one sample, sequenced in a study of blood T cell repertoires in COVID-19. The table came from immunoSEQ multiplex PCR; TCRdb's copy has only in-frame clones and leaves some out. The repertoire holds 200,000 to 250,000 clones, with roughly four fifths as singletons. Source material: peripheral blood. Receptors originate from a woman aged 45-59 years with active or convalescent COVID-19.

A note on this clone: One end of the junction is discordant with germline, which a read error may explain. V is TRBV10-3 and J is TRBJ2-7, with D perhaps TRBD2 (5 bases). Per germline, CDR1 ENHRY and CDR2 SYGVKD. This CDR3 has 9 residues. The CDR3 region is CAMRVKSRF. CDR3 nucleotides: TGTGCCATGCGGGTCAAAAGTCGCTTC.

The rearrangement joins TRBV19 to TRBJ2-3; 12 bases line up with TRBD2. Trimming cost V 9 bases and J 5 bases; bases outside gene matches: 6. The CDR3 spans 14 residues. Per the germline V gene, CDR1 is LNHDA and CDR2 is SQIVND (reference sequence). The CDR3 DNA reads TGTGCCAGCAGGACTAGCGGGGATAGAGATACGCAGTATTTT. Protein sequence: CASRTSGDRDTQYF.

The rearrangement uses TRBV20-1 and TRBJ2-5; D is ambiguous. V gave up 5 bases and J gave up 4 bases, with 8 bases separating them. This CDR3 is built from 11 residues. Germline V CDR1 and CDR2: DFQATT, SNEGSKA (reference sequence). For the CDR3, the DNA is TGCAGTGCTCCAGATATAGAGACCCAGTACTTC. Protein sequence: CSAPDIETQYF.

The J gene is TRBJ2-3, the V gene TRBV9; the match to TRBD2 covers 7 bases. The CDR3 consists of 17 residues. The J segment lost 2 bases and the V segment lost 3 bases, leaving 12 bases of the junction unmatched. Germline assignment: CDR1 SGDLS and CDR2 YYNGEE. The CDR3 sequence is CASSASSSGTFTDTQYF. DNA of the CDR3: TGTGCCAGCAGCGCGAGTTCTAGCGGAACCTTCACAGATACGCAGTATTTT.

The chain links TRBV5-1 to TRBJ2-5, with D perhaps TRBD2 (7 bases). The CDR3 spans 15 residues. Germline V lookup: CDR1 SGHRS, CDR2 YFSETQ. V lost 0 bases, J lost 5 bases, and 14 bases lay in between. CDR3 coding DNA: TGCGCCAGCAGCTTGGGAGGGGGGGCGATGGAGACCCAGTACTTC. Residues: CASSLGGGAMETQYF.